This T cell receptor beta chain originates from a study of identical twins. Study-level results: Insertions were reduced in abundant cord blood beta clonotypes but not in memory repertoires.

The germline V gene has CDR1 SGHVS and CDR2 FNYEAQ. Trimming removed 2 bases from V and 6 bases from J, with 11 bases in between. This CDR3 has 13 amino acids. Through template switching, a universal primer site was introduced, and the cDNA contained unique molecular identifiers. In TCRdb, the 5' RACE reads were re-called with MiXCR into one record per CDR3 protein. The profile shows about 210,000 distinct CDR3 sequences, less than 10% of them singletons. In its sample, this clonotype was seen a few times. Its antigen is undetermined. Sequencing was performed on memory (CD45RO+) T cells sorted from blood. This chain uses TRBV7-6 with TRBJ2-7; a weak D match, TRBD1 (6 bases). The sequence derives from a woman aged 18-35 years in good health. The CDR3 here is CASSLQTGGEQYF. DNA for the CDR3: TGTGCCAGCAGCTTACAGACAGGCGGCGAGCAGTACTTC.